This T cell receptor (beta chain) was obtained from a study of blood T cells in healthy people across ages. General study findings and limits: Possibly confounding the expanded clonotype changes was the fact that donor CMV status was unknown. Older individuals had lower TCR beta diversity per million T cells (the decline was roughly linear). Estimates of diversity drawn from one million T cells were considered underestimates. Comparison with aged donors showed that long-lived donors had more naive CD4+ cells and higher diversity.

For the second PCR, which ran for about 7 to 11 cycles, a sample-barcoded 5' primer and a J-beta primer mix were used. TCRdb processed the 5' RACE reads anew with MiXCR; each CDR3 protein has one entry. In the table there are 650,000 to 1,000,000 distinct CDR3 sequences, about 34% of which are singletons. Note on this clonotype: Its antigen is unknown.

Losses at the gene ends were 7 bases for V and 3 bases for J; bases not matched to a gene: 8. This CDR3 comprises 14 residues. CDR1 is MNHEY, CDR2 SVGAGI, per germline. Sequences were obtained from blood. V is TRBV6-5 and J is TRBJ1-1; 7 bases map to TRBD1. This sequence was found in a man aged 18-30 years in good health. Here the CDR3 DNA reads TGTGCCAGCACGTCGACAGGGTGGGACACTGAAGCTTTCTTT. It yields the protein CASTSTGWDTEAFF.